This T cell receptor (beta chain) comes out of a study of neurological immune-mediated disorders. 5'RACE with 10-nucleotide random UMIs produced the cDNA. TCRdb re-analysed the 5' RACE reads in MiXCR, keeping a single row per CDR3 protein. Of 25,000 to 35,000 distinct CDR3 sequences in the sample, 15% to 20% are singletons; the top ten hold approximately 5%. This clonotype was observed many times. Antigen unknown. Described time point: technical triplicate 3. The study built sorted libraries from around 1 million CD4+ or CD8+ T cells. The CDR3 spans 17 residues. Germline values: CDR1 SGHKS, CDR2 YYEKEE (reference sequence). Deletions cut 1 base from V and 0 bases from J, with 14 bases between. The study, taken as a whole, reports: No CDR3 amino acid sequences were shared by expanded clones across subjects, suggesting private repertoires in all groups. The level of TCR clonal expansion was highest in patients with HTLV-1-associated myelopathy and lowest in multiple sclerosis, where it fell below the level seen in healthy controls.

The sequenced material came from CD4+ T cells from blood. This clonotype was obtained from a female donor with HTLV-1-associated myelopathy (HAM/TSP). This chain uses TRBV5-5 with TRBJ1-5, with D possibly being TRBD1 (6 bases). Written as DNA, the CDR3 is TGTGCCAGCAGCTTGTGGGCAGGGGACCTTAGCAATCAGCCCCAGCATTTT. It translates to CASSLWAGDLSNQPQHF. Filled out from reference TRBV5-5 and TRBJ1-5, the complete variable domain reads DAGVTQSPTHLIKTRGQQVTLRCSPISGHKSVSWYQQVLGQGPQFIFQYYEKEERGRGNFPDRFSARQFPNYSSELNVNALLLGDSALYLCASSLWAGDLSNQPQHFGDGTRLSIL.